The 28 T cell receptor beta chains listed next were all sequenced from one sample in a study of blood T cell repertoires in COVID-19. TCRdb's copy holds only in-frame clones and misses some; the assay was immunoSEQ multiplex PCR. The sample has some 54,000 clones, around 92% seen once. Sequenced input: peripheral blood. The source of these receptors is a man older than 75 with active or convalescent COVID-19.

The J gene is TRBJ2-2, the V gene TRBV11-2, with 8 positions matching TRBD2. This CDR3 comprises 15 residues. Germline V gives CDR1 SGHAT, CDR2 FQNNGV. Trimming removed 1 base from V and 4 bases from J; junction bases left unmatched: 2. The CDR3: CASSLASGGTGELFF. The DNA for the CDR3 is TGTGCCAGCAGCTTAGCGAGCGGGGGCACCGGGGAGCTGTTTTTT.

This clone was seen once. This rearrangement joins TRBV7-2 to TRBJ2-7, with 9 bases lining up with TRBD2. Germline lookup yields CDR1 SGHTA and CDR2 FQGNSA. The V segment lost 7 bases and the J segment 3 bases; nucleotides outside the gene matches: 10. The length of the CDR3 is 15 residues. The CDR3 spells CASTLGSGGYYEQYF. In nucleotides, the CDR3 is TGTGCCAGCACCCTAGGTAGCGGGGGATACTACGAGCAGTACTTC.

The V and J genes are TRBV2 and TRBJ1-4, with 7 bases that match TRBD1. V shed 6 bases and J 8 bases; nucleotides not matched to a gene: 0. The germline gives CDR1 SNHLY, CDR2 FYNNEI. The length of the CDR3 is 11 residues. The CDR3 region is CASSRGEKLFF. DNA for the CDR3: TGTGCCAGCAGCAGGGGGGAAAAACTGTTTTTT.

Here the CDR3 DNA reads TGTGCCAGTAGTATTTGGGGAACAGGGTTTAGCAATCAGCCCCAGCATTTT. Residues: CASSIWGTGFSNQPQHF. The chain links TRBV19 to TRBJ1-5, with a weak D call TRBD1 (6 bases). The CDR3 is 17 residues long. V lost 3 bases and J 0 bases, leaving 15 bases between the germline ends. Germline CDR1 and CDR2: LNHDA and SQIVND (reference sequence).

This chain connects TRBV11-3 to TRBJ2-3; 7 nucleotides match TRBD2. With 5 bases clipped from V and 0 bases from J, the junction kept 8 bases outside the gene matches. The germline V gene encodes CDR1 SGHNT and CDR2 YENEEA. This CDR3 has 16 amino acids. CDR3 sequence (DNA): TGTGCCAGCAGCACGGGACTACAATCGAGCACAGATACGCAGTATTTT. This gives the protein CASSTGLQSSTDTQYF.

CDR3 protein: CASSAGSSQIANYGYTF. CDR3 nucleotide sequence: TGTGCCAGCTCAGCTGGGAGCAGCCAAATAGCTAACTATGGCTACACCTTC. This rearrangement joins TRBV18 to TRBJ1-2; D is unresolved. The CDR3 spans 17 residues. The ends were cut back, 5 bases at V and 0 bases at J, with 19 bases in the middle. The germline V gene encodes CDR1 KGHSH and CDR2 LQKENI.

The rearrangement uses TRBV27 and TRBJ2-5; 8 bases fit TRBD2. Germline CDR1 and CDR2: MNHEY and SMNVEV (reference sequence). The CDR3 length is 15 residues. J lost 4 bases, V lost 4 bases, and 8 bases had no gene match. The CDR3, as DNA: TGTGCCAGCAGTTCTCCGGGGGGGTGGGGAGAGACCCAGTACTTC. Protein product: CASSSPGGWGETQYF.

The chain recombines TRBV3-1 (or the pseudogene TRBV3-2) with TRBJ2-4; 7 bases map to TRBD2. With 4 bases clipped from V and 9 bases from J, the junction kept 6 bases outside the gene matches. Germline CDR1 and CDR2: LGHDT and YNNKEL (reference sequence). CDR3 length: 13 residues. The CDR3 nucleotides are TGTGCCAGCAGCCCTCAGGGAGGGATCATTCAGTACTTC. Translated, it gives CASSPQGGIIQYF.

CDR3 protein: CASSLDHQGAKAFF. The CDR3 DNA follows: TGTGCCAGCAGCTTAGATCACCAGGGGGCGAAAGCGTTCTTC. This chain joins TRBV11-2 and TRBJ2-1; 8 bases are shared with TRBD1. The CDR3 runs 14 residues. CDR1 and CDR2 (germline): SGHAT, FQNNGV. The V and J ends lost 0 bases and 15 bases, in that order; junction bases with no gene match: 10.

The V call is TRBV19, the J call TRBJ2-3; D may be TRBD2 (5 bases). V dropped 6 bases and J dropped 7 bases, with 14 bases sitting between them. Per germline, CDR1 LNHDA and CDR2 SQIVND (reference sequence). The CDR3 runs to 13 residues. The CDR3 DNA follows: TGTGCCAGTAGCCAGGAGGTAGGAAATACGCAGTATTTT. Translated, it gives CASSQEVGNTQYF.

CDR3 region: CASSLGWTPYNEQFF. In DNA form, the CDR3 reads TGTGCCAGCAGCTTGGGTTGGACTCCCTACAATGAGCAGTTCTTC. The chain joins TRBV5-6 to TRBJ2-1, with a weak D call TRBD2 (5 bases). Germline V gives CDR1 SGHDT, CDR2 YYEEEE. Trimming took 0 bases from V and 2 from J, leaving 9 bases between them. The CDR3 totals 15 residues.

CDR3: CASSEFSGSAKTQYF. The CDR3 bases are TGCGCCAGCAGTGAGTTTAGCGGGAGCGCAAAGACCCAGTACTTC. The rearrangement uses TRBV10-1 and TRBJ2-5; 9 nucleotides line up with TRBD2. Germline V gives CDR1 WNHNN, CDR2 SYGVQD (reference sequence). With 1 base clipped from V and 6 bases from J, the junction kept 6 bases outside the gene matches. CDR3 length equals 15 residues.

This clone was recorded once. This chain connects TRBV4-1 to TRBJ2-5; 9 bases match TRBD2. This CDR3 is 16 amino acids long. The ends lost 0 bases at V and 4 bases at J; junction bases unmatched: 6. CDR1 and CDR2 from the germline V gene are MGHRA and YSYEKL. The CDR3 sequence is CASSQEGGRAGETQYF. The CDR3 DNA is TGCGCCAGCAGCCAAGAAGGCGGGAGGGCCGGAGAGACCCAGTACTTC.

The V and J genes are TRBV7-9 and TRBJ2-5; TRBD1 matches at 9 bases. The germline V gene has CDR1 SEHNR and CDR2 FQNEAQ (reference sequence). J was trimmed by 2 bases and V by 3 bases; bases with no gene match: 1. The CDR3 spans 14 residues. DNA for the CDR3: TGTGCCAGCAGCTTCGGGACAGGGCAAGAGACCCAGTACTTC. It codes for CASSFGTGQETQYF.

This sequence joins TRBV19 and TRBJ1-5; maybe TRBD1 (6 bases). There are 15 residues in the CDR3. V was cut by 6 bases and J by 4 bases, with 16 bases left in between. Germline V lookup: CDR1 LNHDA, CDR2 SQIVND (reference sequence). CDR3 DNA sequence: TGTGCCAGTAGCAATAACGTGGACAGTAATCAGCCCCAGCATTTT. Its translation: CASSNNVDSNQPQHF.

The chain uses TRBV28 and TRBJ1-2; D gene uncertain. V was pared by 8 bases and J by 2 bases, with 6 bases between. CDR3 length equals 11 residues. Germline V gene data show CDR1 as MDHEN and CDR2 as SYDVKM. The CDR3 sequence: CASLANYGYTF. CDR3 DNA sequence: TGTGCCAGCTTAGCGAACTATGGCTACACCTTC.

The V and J genes are TRBV28 and TRBJ2-1, with TRBD2 identical over 8 bases. The CDR3 length is 14 residues. V lost 4 bases, J lost 10 bases, and 9 bases stayed unmatched. From germline, CDR1 is MDHEN and CDR2 SYDVKM. CDR3 DNA: TGTGCCAGCAGTTCCGGGGGGACTAGTGACGAGCAGTTCTTC. As protein: CASSSGGTSDEQFF.

The chain joins TRBV5-1 to TRBJ2-3; D gene unclear. The V gene's germline CDR1 is SGHRS and CDR2 YFSETQ. The length of the CDR3 is 12 residues. The V gene lost 2 bases and the J gene lost 3 bases, with 4 bases spanning the gap. The CDR3 bases are TGCGCCAGCAGCTTCGGGACAGATACGCAGTATTTT. Its protein product is CASSFGTDTQYF.

The V gene is TRBV4-3, the J gene TRBJ1-2; TRBD1 is a possible D gene (6 bases). The CDR3 loop spans 15 amino acids. Germline CDR1 reads LGHNA; CDR2 reads YSLEER. V dropped 2 bases and J dropped 6 bases, with 16 bases sitting between them. The CDR3 region is CASSQSSRGTDGYTF. CDR3 DNA: TGCGCCAGCAGCCAATCGTCTAGGGGGACGGATGGCTACACCTTC.

This clone was found once. The chain couples TRBV4-3 to TRBJ2-3; D is perhaps TRBD2 (7 bases). V was trimmed by 4 bases and J by 3 bases, leaving 14 bases between them. Germline lookup yields CDR1 LGHNA and CDR2 YSLEER. The CDR3 consists of 15 residues. The CDR3 loop is CASSPSGGLTDTQYF. The DNA for the CDR3 is TGCGCCAGCAGCCCTTCGGGGGGCCTGACAGATACGCAGTATTTT.

The rearrangement links TRBV5-6 to TRBJ1-6; 10 bases match TRBD1. With 4 bases clipped from V and 9 bases from J, the junction kept 10 bases outside the gene matches. Looked up from germline, CDR1 is SGHDT and CDR2 is YYEEEE. The CDR3 sequence is 16 residues long. CDR3 in DNA: TGTGCCAGCAGCCCCCTGGGACAGGGGTACGTTTCACCCCTCCACTTT. Protein sequence: CASSPLGQGYVSPLHF.

The rearrangement joins TRBV4-2 to TRBJ2-1; 14 bases map to TRBD2. The CDR3 has 16 residues. Per the germline V gene, CDR1 is LGHNA and CDR2 is YNFKEQ. Trimming removed 7 bases from V and 4 bases from J; junction bases left unmatched: 6. Written as DNA, the CDR3 is TGTGCCAGCACCGCTGGGACTAGCGGGGGATACAATGAGCAGTTCTTC. Translating gives CASTAGTSGGYNEQFF.

This clone was seen once. This sample also contains other DNA sequences that code for the same CDR3. The chain carries TRBV5-1 and TRBJ2-3; a possible D gene is TRBD2 (5 bases). The CDR3 has 15 amino acids. Per germline, CDR1 SGHRS and CDR2 YFSETQ. Trimming took 3 bases from V and 0 from J, leaving 11 bases between them. CDR3 DNA: TGCGCCAGCAGCTCGGCTAGCACCAGCACAGATACGCAGTATTTT. Residues: CASSSASTSTDTQYF.

The chain employs TRBV30 and TRBJ1-2; D is ambiguous. Germline CDR1 is GTSNPN and CDR2 is SVGIG (reference sequence). Trimming removed 4 bases at V and 3 bases at J, with 12 bases between. CDR3 length: 13 residues. Here the CDR3 reads CAWIFSQDYGYTF. The CDR3 DNA is TGTGCCTGGATCTTCTCCCAGGACTATGGCTACACCTTC.

V gene TRBV10-3 combines with J gene TRBJ2-3; possible D gene TRBD1, 7 bases. V gave up 4 bases and J gave up 5 bases, with 16 bases separating them. This CDR3 is built from 15 residues. The germline CDR1 and CDR2 sequences are ENHRY and SYGVKD. The CDR3 DNA reads TGTGCCATCAGTGGAGGAGGGGGCAGGGTAGATACGCAGTATTTT. Translation gives CAISGGGGRVDTQYF.

V is TRBV29-1 and J is TRBJ1-1, with a weak D call TRBD1 (5 bases). V was trimmed by 3 bases and J by 7 bases, leaving 6 bases between them. CDR1 is SQVTM and CDR2 is ANQGSEA in the germline V gene. The length of the CDR3 is 10 residues. CDR3 in amino acids: CSVDRVEAFF. The DNA of the CDR3 is TGCAGCGTTGACAGGGTTGAAGCTTTCTTT.

The CDR3: CASSDRATNEKLFF. DNA for the CDR3: TGTGCCAGCAGTGACAGGGCAACTAATGAAAAACTGTTTTTT. This chain connects TRBV6-1 to TRBJ1-4; TRBD1 might be the D (5 bases). CDR3 length: 14 residues. Germline CDR1 MNHNS, CDR2 SASEGT. V lost 3 bases, J lost 0 bases, and 5 bases lay in between.

The chain links TRBV4-3 to TRBJ2-3; D unresolved. V lost 4 bases to trimming and J lost 5 bases, with 22 bases between them. The CDR3 length is 17 residues. The germline gives CDR1 LGHNA, CDR2 YSLEER. CDR3 residues: CASSLKETSFPGDTQYF. In DNA, the CDR3 is TGCGCCAGCAGCCTAAAAGAGACCAGCTTTCCGGGAGATACGCAGTATTTT.